The sequence of this TCR beta chain was determined in a study of tissue T cells after allogeneic stem cell transplantation. Broader study findings: In patients and mice, blood and spleen missed much of tissue repertoire. The patient cohort was small and clinically heterogeneous, with limited sampling depth. Motif-based clustering found tissue-specific repertoire signatures shared across patients, though few clones were shared.

Data came from immunoSEQ multiplex PCR; TCRdb stores just in-frame clones and leaves some out. This table has 48,000 or so clones, nearly 75% appearing once. The length of the CDR3 is 14 residues. Germline V gene data show CDR1 as GKSSPN and CDR2 as SITVG. The ends lost 4 bases at V and 3 bases at J; junction bases unmatched: 4. For this clone: Its antigen remains unknown. Mouse germline and gene names are used. The read ends 1 residue early relative to the CDR3; the germline J gene fills the gap.

The chain joins TRBV31 to TRBJ2-2; 8 bases are shared with TRBD2. This receptor was taken from a pool of C57BL/6 mice in good health. The sequenced sample consisted of sorted cells pooled from one or two spleens. The CDR3 loop is CAWMGGADTGQLYF. The DNA read from the CDR3 is TGTGCCTGGATGGGGGGGGCGGACACCGGGCAGCTCTAC. Complete variable domain (other parts from reference TRBV31 and TRBJ2-2): AQTIHQWPVAEIKAVGSPLSLGCTIKGKSSPNLYWYWQATGGTLQQLFYSITVGQVESVVQLNLSASRPKDDQFILSTEKLLLSHSGFYLCAWMGGADTGQLYFGEGSKLTVL.